Below, 10 T cell receptor beta chains from the same sample are listed, as sequenced in a study of blood T cell repertoires in COVID-19. The data were produced by immunoSEQ multiplex PCR, yet TCRdb's version contains in-frame clones alone and is incomplete. In the table there are over 100,000 clones, 75% to 90% of which are singletons. The specimen was peripheral blood. Receptor source: a human donor in a cohort sampled during active COVID-19.

The chain employs TRBV7-2 and TRBJ2-5, with TRBD1 matching 8 bases. Germline V gives CDR1 SGHTA, CDR2 FQGNSA. This CDR3 region has 13 residues. The ends lost 1 base at V and 7 bases at J; junction bases unmatched: 2. Here the CDR3 reads CASSLDGTGTQYF. The CDR3 nucleotides read TGTGCCAGCAGCTTAGACGGGACAGGGACCCAGTACTTC.

The V call is TRBV6-2 or TRBV6-3, the J call TRBJ2-3, with TRBD2 matching over 11 bases. The V gene end was trimmed by 2 bases and the J gene end by 3 bases; junction bases not matched to a gene: 4. CDR1 is MNHEY, CDR2 SVGEGT, per germline. This CDR3 spans 16 amino acids. The CDR3 DNA reads as TGTGCCAGCAGTTACCGGCTAGCGGGAGGTACAGATACGCAGTATTTT. Its translation is CASSYRLAGGTDTQYF.

Regarding this clone: The same CDR3 is also encoded by other DNA sequences in this sample. CDR3 in amino acids: CAIRTGDNSPLHF. The CDR3 DNA follows: TGTGCCATCAGAACAGGGGATAATTCACCCCTCCACTTT. The chain combines TRBV10-3 with TRBJ1-6; 7 bases agree with TRBD1. With 6 bases clipped from V and 5 bases from J, the junction kept 1 base outside the gene matches. CDR3 size: 13 residues. Germline lookup yields CDR1 ENHRY and CDR2 SYGVKD.

The chain combines TRBV3-1 (or the pseudogene TRBV3-2) with TRBJ2-2, with 7 bases lining up with TRBD1. This CDR3 has 14 residues. CDR1 and CDR2 from the germline V gene are LGHDT and YNNKEL (reference sequence). After removal of 0 bases from V and 7 bases from J, the junction contained 2 bases not matched to a gene. The CDR3 protein is CASSQERGRGELFF. For the CDR3, the DNA is TGTGCCAGCAGCCAAGAAAGGGGGCGCGGGGAGCTGTTTTTT.

CDR3 loop: CAISVAGEGMSGYTF. As DNA, the CDR3 is TGTGCCATCAGCGTCGCGGGGGAGGGAATGTCGGGCTACACCTTC. The gene calls are TRBV10-3 and TRBJ1-2; D possibly corresponds to TRBD1 (5 bases). The ends were cut back, 6 bases at V and 8 bases at J, with 22 bases in the middle. There are 15 residues in the CDR3. Germline V gives CDR1 ENHRY, CDR2 SYGVKD.

The chain couples TRBV25-1 to TRBJ1-2; no clear D gene. Germline CDR1 reads MGHDK; CDR2 reads SYGVNS. The CDR3 runs 14 residues. V was cut by 3 bases and J by 4 bases, with 12 bases left in between. This chain's CDR3 is CASSDPGRTYGYTF. The CDR3, as DNA: TGTGCCAGCAGTGATCCCGGGAGGACCTATGGCTACACCTTC.

CDR3 protein: CASSSREKNTGELFF. As DNA, the CDR3 is TGTGCCAGCAGTTCCCGGGAGAAGAACACCGGGGAGCTGTTTTTT. The V gene is TRBV27, the J gene TRBJ2-2; D may be TRBD2 (6 bases). Germline-derived CDR1 and CDR2 are MNHEY and SMNVEV (reference sequence). The CDR3 has 15 residues. V lost 4 bases to trimming and J lost 1 base, with 10 bases between them.

This chain connects TRBV2 to TRBJ2-7; a weak D match, TRBD1 (6 bases). From germline, CDR1 is SNHLY and CDR2 FYNNEI. There are 13 residues in the CDR3. V was cut by 5 bases and J by 6 bases, with 14 bases left in between. In DNA form, the CDR3 reads TGTGCCAGCAGTCTCCATAACAGGGTCGAGCAGTACTTC. Encoded protein: CASSLHNRVEQYF.

The rearrangement joins TRBV7-6 to TRBJ2-5, with 12 bases that match TRBD2. V shed 11 bases, J shed 4 bases, and the junction held 14 bases outside the gene matches. Per germline, CDR1 SGHVS and CDR2 FNYEAQ. The CDR3 runs to 16 residues. DNA of the CDR3: TGTGCCGCACCACGACCTAGCGGGAGGGGTAGAGAGACCCAGTACTTC. Amino acids: CAAPRPSGRGRETQYF.

The J gene is TRBJ1-2, the V gene TRBV6-2 or TRBV6-3; 7 positions agree with TRBD1. The V gene's germline CDR1 is MNHEY and CDR2 SVGEGT. The CDR3 extends over 18 amino acids. The junction had 16 bases not matched to a gene; V was cut back by 2 bases and J by 4 bases. The CDR3 DNA reads as TGTGCCAGCAGTTACCCTCCCGGGACAGCCCTTAGGGGCTATGGCTACACCTTC. Its translation is CASSYPPGTALRGYGYTF.